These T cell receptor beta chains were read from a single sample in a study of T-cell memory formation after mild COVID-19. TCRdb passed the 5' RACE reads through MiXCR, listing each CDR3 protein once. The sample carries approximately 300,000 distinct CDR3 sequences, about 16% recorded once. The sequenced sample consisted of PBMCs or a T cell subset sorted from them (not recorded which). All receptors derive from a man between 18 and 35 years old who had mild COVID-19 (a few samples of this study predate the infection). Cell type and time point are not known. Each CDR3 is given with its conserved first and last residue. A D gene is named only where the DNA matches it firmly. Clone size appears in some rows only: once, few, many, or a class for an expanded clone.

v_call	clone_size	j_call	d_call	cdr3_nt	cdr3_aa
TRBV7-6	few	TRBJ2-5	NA	TGTGCCAGCAGCTTAGGGCCGGGGAGCGAGACCCAGTACTTC	CASSLGPGSETQYF
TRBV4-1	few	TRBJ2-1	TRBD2	TGCGCCAGCAGCCAAGATGGGGTAGCGGGGGCTGAGCAGTTCTTC	CASSQDGVAGAEQFF
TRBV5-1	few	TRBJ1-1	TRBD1	TGCGCCAGCAGCTTGGACACAGGGGGAGGCACTGAAGCTTTCTTT	CASSLDTGGGTEAFF
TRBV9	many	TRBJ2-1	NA	TGTGCCAGCAATTCGGACTCCTACAATGAGCAGTTCTTC	CASNSDSYNEQFF
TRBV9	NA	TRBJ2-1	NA	TGTGCCAGCAGCGCCCCACTGGGCTCCTACAATGAGCAGTTCTTC	CASSAPLGSYNEQFF
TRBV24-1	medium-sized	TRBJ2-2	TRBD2	TGTGCCACCAGTGATTTAGCGGGGGACACCGGGGAGCTGTTTTTT	CATSDLAGDTGELFF
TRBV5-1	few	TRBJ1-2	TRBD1	TGCGCCAGCAGCCCCGACAGGGGCAATGGCTACACCTTC	CASSPDRGNGYTF
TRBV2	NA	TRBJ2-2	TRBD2	TGTGCCAGCAGGGGGACTAGCGGGAACACCGGGGAGCTGTTTTTT	CASRGTSGNTGELFF
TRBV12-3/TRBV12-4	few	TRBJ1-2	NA	TGTGCCAGCAGTTTAAGTAGAGGGGCAGCCTATGGCTACACCTTC	CASSLSRGAAYGYTF
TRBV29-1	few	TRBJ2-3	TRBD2	TGCAGCGTTGAGACGGGGGGGACATTTGATACGCAGTATTTT	CSVETGGTFDTQYF
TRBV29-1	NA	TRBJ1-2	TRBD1	TGCAGCGTCGGGACAGGGGAGGGGTATGGCTACACCTTC	CSVGTGEGYGYTF
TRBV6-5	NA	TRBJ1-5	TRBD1	TGTGCCAGCAGTCCCCCGGACAGGGCGAATCAGCCCCAGCATTTT	CASSPPDRANQPQHF
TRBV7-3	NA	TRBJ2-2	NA	TGTGCCAGCAGCTCGCGGAACACCGGGGAGCTGTTTTTT	CASSSRNTGELFF
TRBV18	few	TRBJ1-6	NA	TGTGCCAGCTCACCACCGGCGGGAGGCAATTCACCCCTCCACTTT	CASSPPAGGNSPLHF
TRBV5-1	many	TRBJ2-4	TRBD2	TGCGCCAGCAGCCAAGGGACTAGTTCGAACATTCAGTACTTC	CASSQGTSSNIQYF
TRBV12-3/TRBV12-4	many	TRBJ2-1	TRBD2	TGTGCCAGCAGTTTTACTAGCGGGGGGTACAATGAGCAGTTCTTC	CASSFTSGGYNEQFF
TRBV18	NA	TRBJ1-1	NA	TGTGCCAGCTCATACGGGACGAACACTGAAGCTTTCTTT	CASSYGTNTEAFF
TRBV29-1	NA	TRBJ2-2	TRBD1	TGCAGCACCACAGGGGACACCGGGGAGCTGTTTTTT	CSTTGDTGELFF
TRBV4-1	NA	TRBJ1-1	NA	TGCGCCAGCAGCCAAGATCCCGGTGGAGGGATTGAAGCTTTCTTT	CASSQDPGGGIEAFF
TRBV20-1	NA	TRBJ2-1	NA	TGCAGTGCCATCCAAAGGACAGTCAATGAGCAGTTCTTC	CSAIQRTVNEQFF
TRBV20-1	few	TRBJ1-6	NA	TGCAGTGCTAGAGATCTAAGGACGAGCTCCTATAATTCACCCCTCCACTTT	CSARDLRTSSYNSPLHF
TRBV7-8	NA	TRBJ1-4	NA	TGTGCCAGCAGCTTACAGACTGCAACTAATGAAAAACTGTTTTTT	CASSLQTATNEKLFF
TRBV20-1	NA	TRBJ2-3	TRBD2	TGCAGTGCTCCCCTGGCCAGCGGGGGAGATACGCAGTATTTT	CSAPLASGGDTQYF
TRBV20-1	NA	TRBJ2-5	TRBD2	TGCAGTGCTAGGGCGGGGACTAGCGGGGGGACGTACTTC	CSARAGTSGGTYF
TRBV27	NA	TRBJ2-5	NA	TGTGCCAGCAGTAGCCCCTGGGACATCCAAGAGACCCAGTACTTC	CASSSPWDIQETQYF
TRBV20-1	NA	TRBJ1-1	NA	TGCAGTGCCCGGAACCCGAACACTGAAGCTTTCTTT	CSARNPNTEAFF
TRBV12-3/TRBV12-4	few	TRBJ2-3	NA	TGTGCCAGCAGCCTTCAAAGACCCCCTTGGCCAGATACGCAGTATTTT	CASSLQRPPWPDTQYF
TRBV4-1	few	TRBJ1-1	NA	TGCGCCAGCAGCCCCGGGGGTTTTGGCACTGAAGCTTTCTTT	CASSPGGFGTEAFF
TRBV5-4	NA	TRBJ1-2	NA	TGTGCCAGCAGCTTGCGTCAGGCACAGGGTCACGGCTACACCTTC	CASSLRQAQGHGYTF
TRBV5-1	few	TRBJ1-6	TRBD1	TGCGCCAGCAGCCAAGAGGGGGCGGGTAATTCACCCCTCCACTTT	CASSQEGAGNSPLHF
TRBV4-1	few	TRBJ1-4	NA	TGCGCCAGCAGTCGAATTACCTATAATGAAAAACTGTTTTTT	CASSRITYNEKLFF
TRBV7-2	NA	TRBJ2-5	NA	TGTGCCAGCAGCTTAGAAGTGTCTAGGGCTGGGGCCCAGTACTTC	CASSLEVSRAGAQYF
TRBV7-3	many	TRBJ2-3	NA	TGTGCCAGCAGCTTAAGACCGATGGATACGCAGTATTTT	CASSLRPMDTQYF
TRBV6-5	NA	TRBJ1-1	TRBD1	TGTGCCAGCAGTTACGACAGGGGAAGTTTGACTGAAGCTTTCTTT	CASSYDRGSLTEAFF
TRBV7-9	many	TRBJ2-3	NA	TGTGCCAGCAGCTTAGCCTCGGGGGGCGATACGCAGTATTTT	CASSLASGGDTQYF
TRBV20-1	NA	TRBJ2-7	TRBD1	TGCAGTGCTAGGGACAGGGGGCCCTACGAGCAGTACTTC	CSARDRGPYEQYF
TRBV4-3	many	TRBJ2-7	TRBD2	TGCGCCAGCAGCCAAGAGGTAGCGGGGCTCTACGAGCAGTACTTC	CASSQEVAGLYEQYF
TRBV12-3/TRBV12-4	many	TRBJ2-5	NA	TGTGCCAGCAGCCGCGGGGGCGGACAAGAGACCCAGTACTTC	CASSRGGGQETQYF
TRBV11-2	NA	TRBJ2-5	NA	TGTGCCAGCAGCTTAGCGTGGGAGACCCAGTACTTC	CASSLAWETQYF
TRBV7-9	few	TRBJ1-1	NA	TGTGCCAGCAGCCCGAGAACTGAAGCTTTCTTT	CASSPRTEAFF
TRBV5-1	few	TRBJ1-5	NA	TGCGCCAGCAGCTTGGGCACAGGGCTGAGCCAGCCCCAGCATTTT	CASSLGTGLSQPQHF
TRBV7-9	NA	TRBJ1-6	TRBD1	TGTGCCAGCAGCATTACAGGGGGCCAGTCACCCCTCCACTTT	CASSITGGQSPLHF
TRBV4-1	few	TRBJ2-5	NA	TGCGCCAGCAGCCAAGCCCCCCTCGGAGAGACCCAGTACTTC	CASSQAPLGETQYF
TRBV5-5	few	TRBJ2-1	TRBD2	TGTGCCAGCAGCTTGGACAGATTAATTGCGGGGGGGTCTTACAATGAGCAGTTCTTC	CASSLDRLIAGGSYNEQFF
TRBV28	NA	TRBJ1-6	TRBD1	TGTGCCAGCAGTTTATTCTTGCGGGACAGGAGAAATTCACCCCTCCACTTT	CASSLFLRDRRNSPLHF
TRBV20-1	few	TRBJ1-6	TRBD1	TGCAGTGCCCTCCCGGGACAGGGCGATTCACCCCTCCACTTT	CSALPGQGDSPLHF
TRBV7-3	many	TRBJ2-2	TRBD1	TGTGCCAGCAGCTTCCCTACAGGGGGAGTAGCCGGGGAGCTGTTTTTT	CASSFPTGGVAGELFF
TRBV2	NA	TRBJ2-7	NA	TGTGCCAGCACTAGACTTCTTCGGGTGTACGAGCAGTACTTC	CASTRLLRVYEQYF
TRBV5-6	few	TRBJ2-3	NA	TGTGCCAGCAGCTTCTCTCGTGGAGATACGCAGTATTTT	CASSFSRGDTQYF
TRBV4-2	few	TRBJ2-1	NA	TGTGCCAGCAGCCAAGAAATGAGCGGCACCTACAATGAGCAGTTCTTC	CASSQEMSGTYNEQFF
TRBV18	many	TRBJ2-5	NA	TGTGCCAGCTCACCACAGCAAGAGACCCAGTACTTC	CASSPQQETQYF
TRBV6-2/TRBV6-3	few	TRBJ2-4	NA	TGTGCCAGCGAGGGTCCGGCCAAAAACATTCAGTACTTC	CASEGPAKNIQYF
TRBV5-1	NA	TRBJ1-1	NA	TGCGCCAGCAGCTCCCGCGGGGGGGGCACTGAAGCTTTCTTT	CASSSRGGGTEAFF
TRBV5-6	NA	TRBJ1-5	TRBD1	TGTGCCAGCAGTTCCGGGACAGGGGTTCAGCCCCAGCATTTT	CASSSGTGVQPQHF
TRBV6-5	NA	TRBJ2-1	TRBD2	TGTGCCAGCAGTTACCAGGGACTAACAGAGCAGTTCTTC	CASSYQGLTEQFF
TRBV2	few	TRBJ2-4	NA	TGTGCCAGCAGTGCCGTTGGGGGCAAGGAAAACATTCAGTACTTC	CASSAVGGKENIQYF
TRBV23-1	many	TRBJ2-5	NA	TGCGCCAGCAGTCAATCGGGGTTGGGGGAGACCCAGTACTTC	CASSQSGLGETQYF
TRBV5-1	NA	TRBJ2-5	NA	TGCGCCAGCAGCGGGATTGGACAACACCAAGAGACCCAGTACTTC	CASSGIGQHQETQYF
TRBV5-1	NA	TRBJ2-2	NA	TGCGCCAGCAGTTCGCGGGGGCCTAACACCGGGGAGCTGTTTTTT	CASSSRGPNTGELFF
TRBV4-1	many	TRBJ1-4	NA	TGCGCCAGCAGCCAAGTTGGGACGACTAATGAAAAACTGTTTTTT	CASSQVGTTNEKLFF